The 12 T cell receptor beta chains below come from one sample, sequenced in a study of human T cells and chemical hapten exposure (dated by TCRdb to about 2021). The sample's time point label, in plain terms: healthy volunteer bleed at 2 weeks. Total RNA was extracted from unfractionated whole blood that had been collected in Tempus Blood RNA tubes. Receptor amplification or capture employed RACE. For sequencing, a NextSeq 500 was employed. TCRdb took the public reads, trimmed them with fastp at Q25, ran MiXCR for clone calling and kept in-frame beta chains. Each CDR3 protein gets just one entry, which takes the most common genes and DNA from the rows behind it. Within this sample are some 90,000 distinct CDR3 sequences, with approximately 8.2% of them counted one time only. The top ten hold about 3% of the sample. What was sequenced was whole blood. Source of these receptors: a female donor in good health. Some clones in this sample may be carry-over from other donors' samples.

This clonotype was seen a few times. The chain has TRBV7-2 and TRBJ2-3; no firm D call. CDR1 is SGHTA and CDR2 is FQGNSA in the germline V gene. The CDR3 sequence is 15 residues long. V was shortened by 2 bases and J by 2 bases, with 11 bases between the two germline ends. As DNA, the CDR3 is TGTGCCAGCAGCTTAAGCCAGGTGTCCACAGATACGCAGTATTTT. Protein product: CASSLSQVSTDTQYF.

This CDR3 reads CSAYQSGRPYEQYF. In DNA, the CDR3 is TGCAGTGCCTATCAGTCAGGGCGTCCCTACGAGCAGTACTTC. V gene TRBV20-1 combines with J gene TRBJ2-7; possible D gene TRBD1, 5 bases. The germline V gene encodes CDR1 DFQATT and CDR2 SNEGSKA (reference sequence). The CDR3 is 14 residues long. V lost 6 bases to trimming and J lost 2 bases, with 17 bases between them.

The chain carries TRBV12-3 or TRBV12-4 and TRBJ2-1; D is ambiguous. The CDR3 runs 15 residues. The germline V and J ends were trimmed by 3 bases and 2 bases, with 11 bases remaining between them. CDR3 bases: TGTGCCAGCAGTTTGGGTCAGCCGACCTACAATGAGCAGTTCTTC. Its translation is CASSLGQPTYNEQFF.

In its sample, this clonotype was seen many times. The V call is TRBV20-1, the J call TRBJ2-4, with D unclear. This CDR3 is 10 amino acids long. Germline-derived CDR1 and CDR2 are DFQATT and SNEGSKA (reference sequence). Deletions cut 6 bases from V and 3 bases from J, with 3 bases between. The CDR3 DNA is TGCAGTGCGGACAAAAACATTCAGTACTTC. It translates to CSADKNIQYF.

The chain recombines TRBV20-1 with TRBJ2-6; unclear D gene. Trimming left V 3 bases short and J 0 bases short, with 6 bases between. The germline V gene encodes CDR1 DFQATT and CDR2 SNEGSKA (reference sequence). The CDR3 totals 14 residues. This CDR3 is CSASMVSGANVLTF. CDR3 coding DNA: TGCAGTGCTAGTATGGTCTCTGGGGCCAACGTCCTGACTTTC.

This clonotype has a count of ten or more. CDR3 DNA sequence: TGTGCCAGCAGGGGACTAGCGGGCATCGGGGAGCTGTTTTTT. Translating it yields CASRGLAGIGELFF. V usage is TRBV12-3 or TRBV12-4 and J usage is TRBJ2-2; the match to TRBD2 covers 12 bases. Trimming at V came to 6 bases and at J to 7 bases, leaving 3 bases not matched to a gene. The CDR3 runs to 14 residues.

V is TRBV6-1 and J is TRBJ2-1, with 11 bases aligning to TRBD2. After removal of 3 bases from V and 5 bases from J, the junction contained 3 bases not matched to a gene. The CDR3 contains 15 residues. Germline V gene sequence: CDR1 MNHNS, CDR2 SASEGT. Here the CDR3 DNA reads TGTGCCAGCAGTGAGGCTAGCGGGAGGAACAATGAGCAGTTCTTC. Encoded protein: CASSEASGRNNEQFF.

V usage is TRBV3-1 and J usage is TRBJ2-7; 9 nucleotides line up with TRBD2. The CDR3 extends over 15 amino acids. V lost 1 base to trimming and J lost 4 bases; unmatched junction nucleotides: 5. The germline gives CDR1 LGHDT, CDR2 YNNKEL (reference sequence). The CDR3 sequence: CASSQGAGGPYEQYF. In DNA form, the CDR3 reads TGTGCCAGCAGCCAAGGAGCGGGAGGACCTTACGAGCAGTACTTC.

The chain employs TRBV29-1 and TRBJ1-1; no definite D call. The CDR3 contains 13 residues. V lost 4 bases to trimming and J lost 4 bases, with 13 bases between them. Germline loops: CDR1 SQVTM, CDR2 ANQGSEA. The CDR3 reads CSVVRPLSTEAFF. For the CDR3, the DNA is TGCAGCGTTGTAAGGCCCCTAAGCACTGAAGCTTTCTTT.

The rearrangement uses TRBV27 and TRBJ1-4; D is ambiguous. Trimming pared 5 bases from V and 8 bases from J, leaving 18 bases between. Looked up from germline, CDR1 is MNHEY and CDR2 is SMNVEV (reference sequence). The CDR3 has 15 amino acids. Here the CDR3 DNA reads TGTGCCAGCAGTCCACCACTCCTATTGGGGGAAAAACTGTTTTTT. It specifies CASSPPLLLGEKLFF.

In this sample, this clonotype turned up many times. J is TRBJ2-1 and V is TRBV14; possible D gene TRBD1, 6 bases. Germline V gives CDR1 SGHDN, CDR2 FVKESK. With 2 bases removed from V and 7 bases from J, the gap between germline ends came to 18 bases. This CDR3 has 16 amino acids. The CDR3 region is CASSQHNANRANEQFF. The CDR3 nucleotides read TGTGCCAGCAGCCAACATAATGCGAACAGGGCGAATGAGCAGTTCTTC.

The table lists this clonotype with many counts. V and J are TRBV11-1 and TRBJ1-1; possibly TRBD1 for D (6 bases). This CDR3 is 15 amino acids long. Germline V gene sequence: CDR1 SGHAT, CDR2 FQDESV (reference sequence). Trimming cost V 4 bases and J 0 bases, with 12 bases left between them. CDR3 residues: CASSYGQPMNTEAFF. CDR3 nucleotide sequence: TGTGCCAGCAGCTATGGACAGCCCATGAACACTGAAGCTTTCTTT.